This TCR beta chain was recorded in a study of shared clonotypes between healthy human individuals. Study in general: Donor ages ranged 18 to 49 years: two women, a few men. The plates for each donor numbered three CD4 naive, three CD4 memory, two CD8 naive and one CD8 memory. Study-level points and caveats: Across subsets, estimated richness was generally greater for naive than for memory populations. Non-shared clonotypes had lower generation probabilities than clonotypes shared by all four sorted-subset donors.

Worth noting for this clone: Its antigen remains unidentified.

The naive CD8 subset, CD45RO-negative cells positively selected for CCR7, excluded terminally differentiated effector memory CD45RA+ cells. Measured with immunoSEQ multiplex PCR; TCRdb has only the in-frame clones, and not every one. The sample yields about 2.1 million clones, 85% to 95% seen once. The CDR3 sequence is 13 residues long. The germline CDR1 and CDR2 sequences are MDHEN and SYDVKM. The V end was cut by 10 bases, the J end by 5 bases, with 17 bases between. What was sequenced was naive CD8+ T cells from PBMCs. The chain recombines TRBV28 with TRBJ1-2; tentatively, D is TRBD1 (6 bases). The clonotype was recovered from a man younger than 35 in good health. Some clones in this sample may be carry-over from other donors' samples. The chain's CDR3 is CAITTGFRYGYTF. The CDR3 region has the DNA TGTGCCATTACAACAGGGTTCCGATATGGCTACACCTTC.